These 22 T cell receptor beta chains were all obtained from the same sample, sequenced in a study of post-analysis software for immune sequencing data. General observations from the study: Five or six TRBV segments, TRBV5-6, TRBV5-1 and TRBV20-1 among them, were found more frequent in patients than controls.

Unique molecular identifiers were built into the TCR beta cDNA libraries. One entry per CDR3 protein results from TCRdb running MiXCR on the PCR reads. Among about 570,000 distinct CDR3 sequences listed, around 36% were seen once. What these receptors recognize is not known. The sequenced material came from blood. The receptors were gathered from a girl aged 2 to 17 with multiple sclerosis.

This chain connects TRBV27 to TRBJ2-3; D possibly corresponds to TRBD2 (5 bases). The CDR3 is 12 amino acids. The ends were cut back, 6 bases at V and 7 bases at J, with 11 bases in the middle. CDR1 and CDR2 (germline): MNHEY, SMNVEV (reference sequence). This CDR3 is CASRRSGNTQYF. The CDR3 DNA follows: TGTGCCAGCAGACGGTCGGGAAATACGCAGTATTTT.

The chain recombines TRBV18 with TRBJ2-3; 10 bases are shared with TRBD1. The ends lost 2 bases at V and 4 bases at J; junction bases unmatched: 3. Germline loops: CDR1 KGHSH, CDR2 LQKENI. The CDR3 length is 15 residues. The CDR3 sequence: CASSPGTGDPDTQYF. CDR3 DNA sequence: TGTGCCAGCTCACCAGGGACAGGGGACCCAGATACGCAGTATTTT. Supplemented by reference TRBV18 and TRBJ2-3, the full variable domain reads NAGVMQNPRHLVRRRGQEARLRCSPMKGHSHVYWYRQLPEEGLKFMVYLQKENIIDESGMPKERFSAEFPKEGPSILRIQQVVRGDSAAYFCASSPGTGDPDTQYFGPGTRLTVL.

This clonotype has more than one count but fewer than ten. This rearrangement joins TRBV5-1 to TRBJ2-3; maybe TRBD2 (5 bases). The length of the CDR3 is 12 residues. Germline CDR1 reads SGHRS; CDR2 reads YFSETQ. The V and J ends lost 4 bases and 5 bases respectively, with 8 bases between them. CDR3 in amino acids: CASSQRGDTQYF. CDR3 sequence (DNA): TGCGCCAGCAGCCAACGGGGAGATACGCAGTATTTT.

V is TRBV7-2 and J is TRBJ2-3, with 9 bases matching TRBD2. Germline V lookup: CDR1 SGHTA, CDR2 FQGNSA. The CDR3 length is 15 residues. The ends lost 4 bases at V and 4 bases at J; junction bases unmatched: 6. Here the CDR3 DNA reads TGTGCCAGCAGCTCCGGCGGGAGGGGAGCAGATACGCAGTATTTT. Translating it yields CASSSGGRGADTQYF.

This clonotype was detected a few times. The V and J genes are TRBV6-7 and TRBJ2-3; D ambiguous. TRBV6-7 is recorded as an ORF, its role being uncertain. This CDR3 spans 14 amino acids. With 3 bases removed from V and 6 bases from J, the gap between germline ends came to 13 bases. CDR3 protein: CASSYSPPEDTQYF. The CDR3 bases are TGTGCCAGCAGTTATTCTCCCCCCGAGGATACGCAGTATTTT.

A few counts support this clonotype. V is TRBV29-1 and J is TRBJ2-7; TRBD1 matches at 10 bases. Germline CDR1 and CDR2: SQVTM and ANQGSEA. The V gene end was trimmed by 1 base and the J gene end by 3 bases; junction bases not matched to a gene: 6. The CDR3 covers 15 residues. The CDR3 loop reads CSVEGGGQGYYEQYF. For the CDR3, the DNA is TGCAGCGTTGAAGGAGGGGGACAGGGGTACTACGAGCAGTACTTC.

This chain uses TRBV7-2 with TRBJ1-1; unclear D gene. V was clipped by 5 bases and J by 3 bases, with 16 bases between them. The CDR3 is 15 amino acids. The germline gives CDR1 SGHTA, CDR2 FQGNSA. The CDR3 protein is CASSRGDLPDTEAFF. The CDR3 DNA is TGTGCCAGCAGCCGGGGAGACCTTCCGGACACTGAAGCTTTCTTT.

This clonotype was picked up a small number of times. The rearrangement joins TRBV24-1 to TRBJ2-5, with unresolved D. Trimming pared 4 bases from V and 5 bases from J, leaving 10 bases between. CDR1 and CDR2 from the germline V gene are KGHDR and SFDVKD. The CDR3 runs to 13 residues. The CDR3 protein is CATSDPMSETQYF. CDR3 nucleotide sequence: TGTGCCACCAGTGACCCCATGTCCGAGACCCAGTACTTC.

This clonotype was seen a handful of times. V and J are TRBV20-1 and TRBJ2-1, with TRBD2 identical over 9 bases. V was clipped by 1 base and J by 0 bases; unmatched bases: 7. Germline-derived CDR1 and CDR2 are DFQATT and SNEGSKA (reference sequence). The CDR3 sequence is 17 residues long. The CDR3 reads CSARGGSGGSSYNEQFF. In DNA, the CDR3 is TGCAGTGCTAGAGGGGGTAGCGGGGGCTCCTCCTACAATGAGCAGTTCTTC.

The CDR3: CASSFGGASDEQFF. The CDR3 region has the DNA TGCGCCAGCAGTTTCGGGGGGGCGAGCGATGAGCAGTTCTTC. The chain employs TRBV5-1 and TRBJ2-1, with 8 bases matching TRBD2. CDR1 SGHRS and CDR2 YFSETQ come from the germline V gene. This CDR3 region has 14 residues. The junction had 9 bases not matched to a gene; V was cut back by 5 bases and J by 8 bases.

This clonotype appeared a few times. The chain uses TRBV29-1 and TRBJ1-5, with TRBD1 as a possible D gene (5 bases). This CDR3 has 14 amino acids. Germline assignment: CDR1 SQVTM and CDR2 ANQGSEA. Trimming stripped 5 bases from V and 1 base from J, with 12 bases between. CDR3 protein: CSVSDSSSNQPQHF. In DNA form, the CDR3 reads TGCAGCGTTTCTGACAGCAGCAGCAATCAGCCCCAGCATTTT.

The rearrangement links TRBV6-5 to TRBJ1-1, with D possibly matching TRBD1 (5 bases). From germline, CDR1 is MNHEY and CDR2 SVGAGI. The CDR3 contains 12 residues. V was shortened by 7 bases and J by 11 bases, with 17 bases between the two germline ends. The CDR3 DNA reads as TGTGCCAGCATGCCCCCAGGGAGGACCGCTTTCTTT. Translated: CASMPPGRTAFF.

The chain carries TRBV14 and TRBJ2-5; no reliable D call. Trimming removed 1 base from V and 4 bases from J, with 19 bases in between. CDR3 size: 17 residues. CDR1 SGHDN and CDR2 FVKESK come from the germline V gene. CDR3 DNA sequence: TGTGCCAGCAGCCAAGTATCCTTCAGGCTTGGAGTAGAGACCCAGTACTTC. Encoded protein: CASSQVSFRLGVETQYF.

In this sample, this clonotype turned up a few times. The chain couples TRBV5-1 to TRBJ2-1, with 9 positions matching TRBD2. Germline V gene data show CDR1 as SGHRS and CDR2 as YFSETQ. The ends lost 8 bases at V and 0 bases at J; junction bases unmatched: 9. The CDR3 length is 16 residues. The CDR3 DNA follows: TGCGCCAGGGGTAGTAAGCGGGGGGCCTCCTACAATGAGCAGTTCTTC. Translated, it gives CARGSKRGASYNEQFF.

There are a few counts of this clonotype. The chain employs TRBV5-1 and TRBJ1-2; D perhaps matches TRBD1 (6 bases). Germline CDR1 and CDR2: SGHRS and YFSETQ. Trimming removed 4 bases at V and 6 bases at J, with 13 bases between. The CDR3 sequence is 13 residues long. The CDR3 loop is CASSTGQFHGYTF. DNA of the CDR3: TGCGCCAGCAGCACCGGACAGTTTCATGGCTACACCTTC.

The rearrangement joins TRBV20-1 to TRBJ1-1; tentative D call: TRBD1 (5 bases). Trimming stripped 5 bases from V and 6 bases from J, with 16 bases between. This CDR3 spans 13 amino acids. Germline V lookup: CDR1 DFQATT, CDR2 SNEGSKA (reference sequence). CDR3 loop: CSAHEPRGSEAFF. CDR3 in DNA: TGCAGTGCTCACGAACCCCGGGGGTCTGAAGCTTTCTTT.

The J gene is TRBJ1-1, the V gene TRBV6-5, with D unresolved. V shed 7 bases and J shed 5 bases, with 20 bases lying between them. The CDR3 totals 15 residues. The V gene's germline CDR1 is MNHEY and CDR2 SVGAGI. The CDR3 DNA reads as TGTGCCAGCATCCAGGCGAGCGGAGTCGGGACTGAAGCTTTCTTT. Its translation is CASIQASGVGTEAFF.

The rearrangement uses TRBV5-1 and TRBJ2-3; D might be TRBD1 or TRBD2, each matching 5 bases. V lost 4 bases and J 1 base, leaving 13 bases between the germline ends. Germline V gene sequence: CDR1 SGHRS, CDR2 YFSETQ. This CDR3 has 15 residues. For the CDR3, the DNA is TGCGCCAGCAGCCGGGACCTTTTGGGCACAGATACGCAGTATTTT. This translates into CASSRDLLGTDTQYF.

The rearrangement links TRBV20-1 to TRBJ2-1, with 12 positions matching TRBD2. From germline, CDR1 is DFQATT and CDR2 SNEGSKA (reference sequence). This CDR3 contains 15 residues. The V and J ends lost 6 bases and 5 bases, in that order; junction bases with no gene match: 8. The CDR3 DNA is TGCAGTGCGCGCGGACCTAGCGGGGGGGACAATGAGCAGTTCTTC. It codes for CSARGPSGGDNEQFF.

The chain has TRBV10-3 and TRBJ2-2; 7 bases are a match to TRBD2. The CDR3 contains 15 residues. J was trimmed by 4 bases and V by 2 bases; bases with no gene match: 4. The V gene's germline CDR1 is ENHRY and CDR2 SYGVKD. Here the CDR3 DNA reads TGTGCCATCAGTGAGAGCGGGGTTGGCACCGGGGAGCTGTTTTTT. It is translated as CAISESGVGTGELFF.

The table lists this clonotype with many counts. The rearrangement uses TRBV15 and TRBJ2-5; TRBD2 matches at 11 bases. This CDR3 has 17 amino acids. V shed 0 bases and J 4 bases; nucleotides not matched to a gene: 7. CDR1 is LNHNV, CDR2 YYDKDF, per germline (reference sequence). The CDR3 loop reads CATSRDELAGDGETQYF. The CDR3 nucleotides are TGTGCCACCAGCAGAGATGAACTAGCGGGGGATGGAGAGACCCAGTACTTC.

The CDR3 DNA reads as TGCGCCAGCAGCCGCGTCGGGCAGACCCAGTACTTC. This encodes CASSRVGQTQYF. The genes are TRBV4-1 and TRBJ2-5, with no clear D. The germline V gene has CDR1 MGHRA and CDR2 YSYEKL. V was clipped by 4 bases and J by 6 bases, with 9 bases between them. The CDR3 runs 12 residues.